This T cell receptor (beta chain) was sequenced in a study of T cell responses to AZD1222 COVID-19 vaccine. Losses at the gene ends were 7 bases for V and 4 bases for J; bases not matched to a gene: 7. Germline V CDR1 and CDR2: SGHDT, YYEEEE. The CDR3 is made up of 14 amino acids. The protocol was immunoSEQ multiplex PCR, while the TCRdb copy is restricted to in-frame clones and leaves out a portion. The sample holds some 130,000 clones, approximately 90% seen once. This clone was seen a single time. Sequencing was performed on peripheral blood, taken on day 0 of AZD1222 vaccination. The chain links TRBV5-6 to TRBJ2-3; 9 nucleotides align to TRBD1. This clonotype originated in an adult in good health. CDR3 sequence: CASGQQGAADTQYF. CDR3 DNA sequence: TGTGCCAGCGGACAACAGGGGGCAGCAGATACGCAGTATTTT.